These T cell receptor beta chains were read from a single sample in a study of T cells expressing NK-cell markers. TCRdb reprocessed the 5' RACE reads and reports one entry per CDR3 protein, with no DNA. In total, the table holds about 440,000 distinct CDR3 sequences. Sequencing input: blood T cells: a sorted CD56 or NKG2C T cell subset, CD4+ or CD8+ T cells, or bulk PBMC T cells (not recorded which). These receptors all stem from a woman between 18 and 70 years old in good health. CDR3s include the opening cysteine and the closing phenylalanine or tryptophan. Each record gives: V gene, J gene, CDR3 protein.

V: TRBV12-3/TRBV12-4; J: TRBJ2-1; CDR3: CASSLLDEQFF
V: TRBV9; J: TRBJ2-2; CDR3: CASSREQGSGGELFF
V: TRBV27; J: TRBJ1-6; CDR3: CASSFSPLTVYNSPLHF
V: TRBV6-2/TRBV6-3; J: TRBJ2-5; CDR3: CASSYSTGGETQYF
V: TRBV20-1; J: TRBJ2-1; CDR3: CSASPRTSGRRVQFF
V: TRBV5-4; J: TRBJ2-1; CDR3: CASSAEGDTNEQFF
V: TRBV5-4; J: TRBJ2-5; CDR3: CASRSSGWETQYF
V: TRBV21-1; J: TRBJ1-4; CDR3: CASSPRASRYEKLFF
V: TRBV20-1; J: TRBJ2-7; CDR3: CSARDSTGSFNEQYF
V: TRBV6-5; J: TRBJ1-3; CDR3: CASSYGLGEAGNTIYF
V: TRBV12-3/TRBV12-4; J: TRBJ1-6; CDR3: CASSFYGDRGSPLHF
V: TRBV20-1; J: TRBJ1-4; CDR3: CSARVGQVEKLFF
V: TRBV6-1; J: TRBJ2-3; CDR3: CASSTNRGHTDTQYF
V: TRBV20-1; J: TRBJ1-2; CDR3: CNARDDGPPGYTF
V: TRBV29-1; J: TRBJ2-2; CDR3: CSAGPRPNTGELFF
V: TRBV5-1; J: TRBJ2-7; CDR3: CASRYGQGLNEQYF
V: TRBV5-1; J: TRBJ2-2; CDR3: CASNLPNTSDRNTGELFF
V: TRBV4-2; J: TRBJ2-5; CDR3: CASSQVAQPWETQYF
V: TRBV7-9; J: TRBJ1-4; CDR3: CASSSGNKDSRGLFF
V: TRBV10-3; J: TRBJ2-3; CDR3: CAIGWADTQYF
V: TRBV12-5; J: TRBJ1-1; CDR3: CASGYRQGALNTEAFF
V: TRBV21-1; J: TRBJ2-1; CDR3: CASEKGGSPYNEQFF
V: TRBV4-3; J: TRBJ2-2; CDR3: CASSPKVLAPIQGELFF
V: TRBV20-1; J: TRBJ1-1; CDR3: CSAPSDANTEAFF
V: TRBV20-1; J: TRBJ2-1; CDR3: CSAREVGYNEQFF
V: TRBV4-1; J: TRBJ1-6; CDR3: CASSQGGTSSYNSPLHF
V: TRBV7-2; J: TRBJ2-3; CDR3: CASSLTGLVTDTQYF
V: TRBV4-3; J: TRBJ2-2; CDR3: CASSPREGLAGVGELFF
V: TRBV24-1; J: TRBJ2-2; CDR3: CATSTELNTGELFF
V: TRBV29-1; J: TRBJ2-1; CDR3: CSVEGNRDQFF
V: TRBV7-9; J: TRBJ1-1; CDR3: CASSLGGGTNTEAFF
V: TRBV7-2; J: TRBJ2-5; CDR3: CASSLRGKRQETQYF
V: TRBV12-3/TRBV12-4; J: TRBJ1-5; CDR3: CASNWWGQANQPQHF
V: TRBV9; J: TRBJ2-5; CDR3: CASSPEGRGLQETQYF
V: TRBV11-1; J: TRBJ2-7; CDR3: CASSSTKRDKYEQYF